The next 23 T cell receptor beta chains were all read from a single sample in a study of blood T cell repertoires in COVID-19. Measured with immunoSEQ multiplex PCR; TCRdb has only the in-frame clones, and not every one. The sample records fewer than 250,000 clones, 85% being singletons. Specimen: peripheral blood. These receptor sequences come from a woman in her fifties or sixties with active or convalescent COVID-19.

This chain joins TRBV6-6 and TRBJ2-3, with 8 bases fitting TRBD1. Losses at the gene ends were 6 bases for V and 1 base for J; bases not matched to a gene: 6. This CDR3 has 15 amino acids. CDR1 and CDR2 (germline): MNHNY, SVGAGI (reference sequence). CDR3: CASRGPDRGTDTQYF. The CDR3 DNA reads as TGTGCCAGCAGGGGGCCGGACAGGGGCACAGATACGCAGTATTTT.

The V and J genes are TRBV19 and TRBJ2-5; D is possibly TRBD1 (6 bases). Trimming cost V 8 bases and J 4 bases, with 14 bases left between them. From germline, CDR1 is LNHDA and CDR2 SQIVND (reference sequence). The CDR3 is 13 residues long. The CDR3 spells CASGQGFGETQYF. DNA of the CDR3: TGTGCCAGTGGGCAGGGGTTTGGAGAGACCCAGTACTTC. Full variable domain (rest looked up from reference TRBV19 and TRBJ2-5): DGGITQSPKYLFRKEGQNVTLSCEQNLNHDAMYWYRQDPGQGLRLIYYSQIVNDFQKGDIAEGYSVSREKKESFPLTVTSAQKNPTAFYLCASGQGFGETQYFGPGTRLLVL.

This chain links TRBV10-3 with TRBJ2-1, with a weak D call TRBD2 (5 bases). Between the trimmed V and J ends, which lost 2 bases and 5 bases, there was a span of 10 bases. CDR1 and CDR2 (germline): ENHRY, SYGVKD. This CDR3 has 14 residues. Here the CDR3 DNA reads TGTGCCATCAGTGAGCTCGGACTCAACAATGAGCAGTTCTTC. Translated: CAISELGLNNEQFF.

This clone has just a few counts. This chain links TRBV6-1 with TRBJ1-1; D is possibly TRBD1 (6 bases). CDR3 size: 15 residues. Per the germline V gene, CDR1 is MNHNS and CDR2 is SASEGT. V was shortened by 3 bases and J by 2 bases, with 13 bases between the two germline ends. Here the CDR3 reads CASSDEGHLNTEAFF. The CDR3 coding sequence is TGTGCCAGCAGTGACGAGGGACACCTAAACACTGAAGCTTTCTTT.

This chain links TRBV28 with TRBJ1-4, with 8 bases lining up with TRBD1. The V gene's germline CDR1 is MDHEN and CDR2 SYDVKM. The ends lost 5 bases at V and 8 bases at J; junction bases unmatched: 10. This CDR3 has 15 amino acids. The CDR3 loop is CASSPRTQGGEKLFF. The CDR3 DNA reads TGTGCCAGCAGTCCACGCACACAGGGGGGGGAAAAACTGTTTTTT.

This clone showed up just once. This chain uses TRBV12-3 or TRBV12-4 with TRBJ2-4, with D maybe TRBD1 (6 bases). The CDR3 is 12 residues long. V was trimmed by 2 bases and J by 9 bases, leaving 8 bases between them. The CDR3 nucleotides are TGTGCCAGCAGTTTAACAGGGAGCATTCAGTACTTC. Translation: CASSLTGSIQYF.

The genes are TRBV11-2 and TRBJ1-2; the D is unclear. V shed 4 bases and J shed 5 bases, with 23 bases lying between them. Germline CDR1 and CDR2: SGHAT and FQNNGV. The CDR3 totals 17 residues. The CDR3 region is CASSSNKPPAGQYGYTF. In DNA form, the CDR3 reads TGTGCCAGCAGCTCTAACAAACCCCCGGCTGGGCAGTATGGCTACACCTTC.

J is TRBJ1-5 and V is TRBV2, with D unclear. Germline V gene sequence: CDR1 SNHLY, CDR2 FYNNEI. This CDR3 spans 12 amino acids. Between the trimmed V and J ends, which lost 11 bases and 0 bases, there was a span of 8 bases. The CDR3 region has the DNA TGTGCCGGCGGGTATAGCAATCAGCCCCAGCATTTT. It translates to CAGGYSNQPQHF.

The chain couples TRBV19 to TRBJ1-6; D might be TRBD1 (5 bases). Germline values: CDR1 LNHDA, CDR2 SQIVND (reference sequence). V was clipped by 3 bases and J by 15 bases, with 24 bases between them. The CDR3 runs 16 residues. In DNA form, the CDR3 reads TGTGCCAGTAGTATTGGAACGGGACGCGGGGCCCTGGACCTCCACTTT. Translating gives CASSIGTGRGALDLHF.

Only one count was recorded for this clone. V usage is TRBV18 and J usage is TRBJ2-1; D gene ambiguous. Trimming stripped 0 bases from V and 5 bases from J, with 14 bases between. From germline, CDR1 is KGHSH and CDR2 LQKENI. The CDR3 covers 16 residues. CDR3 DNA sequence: TGTGCCAGCTCACCACCGATGGCTAGTTCGGACAATGAGCAGTTCTTC. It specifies CASSPPMASSDNEQFF.

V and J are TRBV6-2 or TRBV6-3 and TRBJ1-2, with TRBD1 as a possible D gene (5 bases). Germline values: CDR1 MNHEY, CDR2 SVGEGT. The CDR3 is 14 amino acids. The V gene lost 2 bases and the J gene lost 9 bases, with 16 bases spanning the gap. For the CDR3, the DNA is TGTGCCAGCAGTTACCCCGGACAACTCGATCGCTACACCTTC. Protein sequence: CASSYPGQLDRYTF.

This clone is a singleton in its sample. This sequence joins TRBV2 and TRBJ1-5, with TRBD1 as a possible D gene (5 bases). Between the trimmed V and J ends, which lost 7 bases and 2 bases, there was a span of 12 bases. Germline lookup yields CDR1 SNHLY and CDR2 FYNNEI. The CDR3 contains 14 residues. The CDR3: CASTLGQGNQPQHF. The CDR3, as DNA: TGTGCCAGCACCCTGGGGCAGGGCAATCAGCCCCAGCATTTT.

CDR3 loop: CATSRDLTGYNEQFF. The CDR3 bases are TGTGCCACCAGCAGAGACCTTACAGGGTACAATGAGCAGTTCTTC. The J gene is TRBJ2-1, the V gene TRBV15, with D perhaps TRBD1 (6 bases). Trimming shortened V by 0 bases and J by 4 bases, and 10 bases separated the two germline ends. Germline lookup yields CDR1 LNHNV and CDR2 YYDKDF (reference sequence). This CDR3 region has 15 residues.

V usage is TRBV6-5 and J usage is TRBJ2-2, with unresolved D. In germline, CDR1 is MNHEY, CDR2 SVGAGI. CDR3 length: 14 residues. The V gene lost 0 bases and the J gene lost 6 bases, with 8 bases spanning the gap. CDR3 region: CASSYSLEPGELFF. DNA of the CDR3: TGTGCCAGCAGTTACTCCCTAGAGCCCGGGGAGCTGTTTTTT.

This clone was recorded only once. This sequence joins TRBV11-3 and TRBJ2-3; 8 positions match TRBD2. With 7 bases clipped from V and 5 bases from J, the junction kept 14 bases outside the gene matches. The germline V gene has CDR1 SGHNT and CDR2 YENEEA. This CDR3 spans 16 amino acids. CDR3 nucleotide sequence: TGTGCCAGCATCCCAGCCCCCGGGCTAGCGGGAGATACGCAGTATTTT. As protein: CASIPAPGLAGDTQYF.

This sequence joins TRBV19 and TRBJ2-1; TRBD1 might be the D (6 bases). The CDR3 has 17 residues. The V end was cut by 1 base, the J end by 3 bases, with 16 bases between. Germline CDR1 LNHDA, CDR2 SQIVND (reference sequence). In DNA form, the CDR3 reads TGTGCCAGTAGTATAGCACAGGGTGGCCCTTACTACAATGAGCAGTTCTTC. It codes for CASSIAQGGPYYNEQFF. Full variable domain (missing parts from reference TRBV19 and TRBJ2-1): DGGITQSPKYLFRKEGQNVTLSCEQNLNHDAMYWYRQDPGQGLRLIYYSQIVNDFQKGDIAEGYSVSREKKESFPLTVTSAQKNPTAFYLCASSIAQGGPYYNEQFFGPGTRLTVL.

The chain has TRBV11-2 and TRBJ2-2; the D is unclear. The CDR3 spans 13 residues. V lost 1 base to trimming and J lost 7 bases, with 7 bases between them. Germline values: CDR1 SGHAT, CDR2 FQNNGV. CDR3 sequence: CASSLARSGELFF. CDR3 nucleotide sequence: TGTGCCAGCAGCTTAGCCCGTAGCGGGGAGCTGTTTTTT.

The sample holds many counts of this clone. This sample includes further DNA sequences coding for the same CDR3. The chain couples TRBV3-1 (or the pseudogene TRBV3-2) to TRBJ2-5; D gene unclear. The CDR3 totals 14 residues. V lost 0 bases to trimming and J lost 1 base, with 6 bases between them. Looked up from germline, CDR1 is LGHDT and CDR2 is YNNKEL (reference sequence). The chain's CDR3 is CASSQDPSQETQYF. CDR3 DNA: TGTGCCAGCAGCCAAGATCCATCCCAAGAGACCCAGTACTTC.

CDR3 loop: CASSSTSGPTYNEQFF. CDR3 in DNA: TGTGCCAGCAGTTCGACTAGCGGGCCAACCTACAATGAGCAGTTCTTC. The V and J genes are TRBV27 and TRBJ2-1; TRBD2 agrees at 10 bases. Germline V gene sequence: CDR1 MNHEY, CDR2 SMNVEV (reference sequence). Germline trimming cut 4 bases from V and 2 bases from J; bases unmatched to any gene: 5. This CDR3 contains 16 residues.

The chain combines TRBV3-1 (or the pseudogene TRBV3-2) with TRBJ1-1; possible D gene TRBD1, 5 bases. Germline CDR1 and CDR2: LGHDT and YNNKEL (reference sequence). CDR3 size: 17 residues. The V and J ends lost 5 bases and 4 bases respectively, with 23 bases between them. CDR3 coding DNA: TGTGCCAGCAGCGGGGGGACGGAGTTTACTTTGGGCACTGAAGCTTTCTTT. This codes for CASSGGTEFTLGTEAFF.

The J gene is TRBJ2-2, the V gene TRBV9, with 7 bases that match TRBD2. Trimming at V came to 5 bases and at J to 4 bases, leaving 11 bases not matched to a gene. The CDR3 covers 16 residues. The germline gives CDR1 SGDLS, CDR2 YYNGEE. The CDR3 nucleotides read TGTGCCAGCAGTCGTCGGGGAGGGCGCGGCACCGGGGAGCTGTTTTTT. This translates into CASSRRGGRGTGELFF. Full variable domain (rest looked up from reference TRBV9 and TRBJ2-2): DSGVTQTPKHLITATGQRVTLRCSPRSGDLSVYWYQQSLDQGLQFLIQYYNGEERAKGNILERFSAQQFPDLHSELNLSSLELGDSALYFCASSRRGGRGTGELFFGEGSRLTVL.

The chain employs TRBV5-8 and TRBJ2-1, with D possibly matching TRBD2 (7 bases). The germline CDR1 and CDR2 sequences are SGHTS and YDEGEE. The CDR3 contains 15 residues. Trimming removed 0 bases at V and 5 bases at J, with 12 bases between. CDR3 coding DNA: TGTGCCAGCAGCTTGGATGGGGGGGGGCACAATGAGCAGTTCTTC. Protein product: CASSLDGGGHNEQFF.

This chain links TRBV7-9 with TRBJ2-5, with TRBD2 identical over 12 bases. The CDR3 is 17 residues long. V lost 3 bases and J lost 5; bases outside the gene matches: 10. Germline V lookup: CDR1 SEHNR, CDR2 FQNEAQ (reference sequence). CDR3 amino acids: CASSFGLAGGSGETQYF. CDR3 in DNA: TGTGCCAGCAGCTTTGGGCTAGCGGGAGGGTCCGGGGAGACCCAGTACTTC.